The source of this T cell receptor (beta chain) is a study of graft-versus-host responses after intestinal transplantation. The method was immunoSEQ multiplex PCR; TCRdb's version includes in-frame clones alone and lacks a portion of them. The repertoire holds 85,000 to 100,000 clones, with 92% as singletons. The CDR3 contains 20 residues. The V gene's germline CDR1 is MGHRA and CDR2 YSYEKL. V lost 0 bases and J 0 bases, leaving 20 bases between the germline ends. Study-wide results and limits: Ileal or blood samples showed some GvH clones first, and such clones were also found in recipient marrow.

About this clone: Its specificity is unknown.

The V and J genes are TRBV4-1 and TRBJ1-4; D not certain. This clonotype was sampled from a human donor who received an intestinal transplant. The material sequenced was unstimulated CD4+ T cells sorted from spleen or lymph node cells, taken before intestinal transplant. CDR3 protein: CASSQDPGLLRLPTNEKLFF. The DNA for the CDR3 is TGCGCCAGCAGCCAAGATCCAGGTTTACTTAGATTACCAACTAATGAAAAACTGTTTTTT.